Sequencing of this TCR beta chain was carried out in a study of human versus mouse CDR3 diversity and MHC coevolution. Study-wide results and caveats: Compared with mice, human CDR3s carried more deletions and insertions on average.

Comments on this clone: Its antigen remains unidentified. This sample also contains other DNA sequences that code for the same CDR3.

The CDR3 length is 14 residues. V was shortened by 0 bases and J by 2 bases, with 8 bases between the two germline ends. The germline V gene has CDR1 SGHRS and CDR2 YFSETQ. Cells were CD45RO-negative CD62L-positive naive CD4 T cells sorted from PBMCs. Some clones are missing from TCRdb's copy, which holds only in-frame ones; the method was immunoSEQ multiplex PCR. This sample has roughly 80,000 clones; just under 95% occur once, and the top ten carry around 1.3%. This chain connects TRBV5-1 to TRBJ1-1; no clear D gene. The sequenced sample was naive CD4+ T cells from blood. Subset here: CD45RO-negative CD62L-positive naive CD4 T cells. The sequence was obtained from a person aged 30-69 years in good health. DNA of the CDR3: TGCGCCAGCAGCTTGGACAGTACAAACACTGAAGCTTTCTTT. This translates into CASSLDSTNTEAFF.